These 3 T cell receptor beta chains were all obtained from the same sample, sequenced in a study of radiotherapy plus CTLA-4 blockade in lung cancer. Measured with immunoSEQ multiplex PCR; TCRdb has only the in-frame clones, and not every one. The table lists approximately 52,000 clones, roughly three quarters of them singletons. Material: peripheral blood, obtained from a patient treated with radiotherapy plus ipilimumab. The receptors stem from a human donor with non-small cell lung cancer who had a complete response to radiotherapy plus ipilimumab.

This rearrangement joins TRBV7-2 to TRBJ1-3, with 9 bases identical to TRBD1. Per germline, CDR1 SGHTA and CDR2 FQGNSA. V trimming: 5 bases; J trimming: 0 bases; junction bases outside the gene matches: 8. This CDR3 contains 17 residues. CDR3 protein: CASSRDRVDYSGNTIYF. The CDR3 region has the DNA TGTGCCAGCAGCAGGGACAGGGTGGACTACTCTGGAAACACCATATATTTT.

The CDR3 reads CASSQSPLGQGTYSNQPQHF. The CDR3 DNA is TGCGCCAGCAGCCAGAGCCCACTTGGACAGGGGACATATAGCAATCAGCCCCAGCATTTT. J is TRBJ1-5 and V is TRBV4-1, with TRBD1 matching 9 bases. The CDR3 runs 20 residues. The trim removed 3 bases at V and 0 bases at J, leaving 15 bases unmatched. Germline V gives CDR1 MGHRA, CDR2 YSYEKL.

The chain employs TRBV25-1 and TRBJ2-6; TRBD1 is a possible D gene (5 bases). Germline V lookup: CDR1 MGHDK, CDR2 SYGVNS. The ends were cut back, 2 bases at V and 0 bases at J, with 11 bases in the middle. The CDR3 extends over 17 amino acids. The CDR3 loop is CASSEEGAPSGANVLTF. CDR3 DNA sequence: TGTGCCAGCAGTGAAGAAGGGGCCCCCTCTGGGGCCAACGTCCTGACTTTC.